This T cell receptor (beta chain) was obtained from a study of blood T cell repertoires in COVID-19. Across the study: COVID-19 samples, acute and convalescent, were from the United States, Italy and Spain. PBMCs, B-cell-depleted T cells, or T cells provided the cDNA or gDNA that made up the material.

Study processing details: Reference gene primer amplification in the assay estimated nucleated cell counts. Method: immunoSEQ multiplex PCR; TCRdb's copy keeps in-frame clones and lacks some. V and J calls and clone size follow that table, whereas D and trimming were derived from the DNA. The sample holds approximately 98,000 clones, more than 65% seen once. This CDR3 is built from 17 residues. V lost 4 bases and J lost 4, with 25 bases in between. The V gene's germline CDR1 is SQVTM and CDR2 ANQGSEA. The sequencing input was peripheral blood. This clonotype was obtained from a woman aged 80 or older with acute or convalescent COVID-19. The chain combines TRBV29-1 with TRBJ2-5; D ambiguous. CDR3 loop: CSVGRLASASSVETQYF. In DNA, the CDR3 is TGCAGCGTTGGTAGGCTCGCCTCAGCTAGTTCGGTAGAGACCCAGTACTTC. The whole variable domain, remainder taken from reference TRBV29-1 and TRBJ2-5, is SAVISQKPSRDICQRGTSLTIQCQVDSQVTMMFWYRQQPGQSLTLIATANQGSEATYESGFVIDKFPISRPNLTFSTLTVSNMSPEDSSIYLCSVGRLASASSVETQYFGPGTRLLVL.